The 14 T cell receptor beta chains reported below all come from one sample, sequenced in a study of beta chain features in type 1 diabetes. Study-wide results and caveats: Researchers report that Type 1 diabetes patients had moderately but significantly shorter TCRB CDR3s across all four CD4+ subsets.

The investigators reverse transcribed all of the isolated RNA, so they sequenced expressed TCRB transcripts. Produced via immunoSEQ multiplex PCR; TCRdb's table is partial and in-frame only. The table lists about 160,000 clones, about 8% of them singletons. These receptors lack a known antigen. Sequenced input: central memory CD4+ T cells from blood. The receptors come from a woman aged 35 to 49 with type 1 diabetes.

This clone was observed a few times. This chain links TRBV28 with TRBJ2-5; D uncertain. The V end was cut by 8 bases, the J end by 5 bases, with 9 bases between. Germline CDR1 reads MDHEN; CDR2 reads SYDVKM. The CDR3 loop spans 11 amino acids. CDR3 in amino acids: CASEERETQYF. In DNA form, the CDR3 reads TGTGCCAGCGAAGAGAGGGAGACCCAGTACTTC.

This clone was seen a few times. The chain joins TRBV6-5 to TRBJ2-5; 8 bases align to TRBD1. The CDR3 sequence is 13 residues long. V dropped 5 bases and J dropped 6; count of bases not matched to a gene: 5. Germline-derived CDR1 and CDR2 are MNHEY and SVGAGI. CDR3 coding DNA: TGTGCCAGCAGTAACGGACAGGGAAAGACCCAGTACTTC. It is translated as CASSNGQGKTQYF.

The chain recombines TRBV6-6 with TRBJ2-7; the D gene is possibly TRBD2 (6 bases). Germline-derived CDR1 and CDR2 are MNHNY and SVGAGI (reference sequence). V lost 0 bases, J lost 2 bases, and 11 bases lay in between. This CDR3 has 15 amino acids. The CDR3 nucleotides read TGTGCCAGCAGTTACTCTGGAGGGTGGGCCTACGAGCAGTACTTC. Translated: CASSYSGGWAYEQYF.

This clone was recorded a few times. This chain uses TRBV18 with TRBJ1-1; no clear D. Germline assignment: CDR1 KGHSH and CDR2 LQKENI. CDR3 length equals 14 residues. V lost 3 bases, J lost 1 base, and 9 bases lay in between. The DNA of the CDR3 is TGTGCCAGCTCACCGGCGGGCAGGAACACTGAAGCTTTCTTT. Protein product: CASSPAGRNTEAFF.

The chain uses TRBV30 and TRBJ1-1, with a possible D match to TRBD1 (5 bases). This CDR3 is built from 12 residues. Trimming removed 1 base at V and 8 bases at J, with 11 bases between. CDR1 GTSNPN and CDR2 SVGIG come from the germline V gene (reference sequence). DNA for the CDR3: TGTGCCTGGAGTGCGACCGGACACGAAGCTTTCTTT. It specifies CAWSATGHEAFF.

This clone has just a few counts. The V and J genes are TRBV18 and TRBJ2-1; 9 bases align to TRBD2. Germline-derived CDR1 and CDR2 are KGHSH and LQKENI. This CDR3 contains 16 residues. V was pared by 3 bases and J by 5 bases, with 8 bases of the junction left unmatched. The CDR3 here is CASSPPGLARDNEQFF. The CDR3 coding sequence is TGTGCCAGCTCACCGCCGGGACTAGCACGGGACAATGAGCAGTTCTTC.

A few counts support this clone. This chain uses TRBV18 with TRBJ1-2; D is unclear. Germline values: CDR1 KGHSH, CDR2 LQKENI. V dropped 3 bases and J dropped 6 bases, with 8 bases sitting between them. This CDR3 is built from 12 residues. CDR3 residues: CASSPYGDGYTF. The DNA for the CDR3 is TGTGCCAGCTCACCGTACGGGGATGGCTACACCTTC.

This clone appeared a few times. J is TRBJ2-3 and V is TRBV7-2; TRBD2 agrees at 7 bases. With V trimmed by 3 bases and J by 0 bases, 3 bases remained unmatched. CDR3 length equals 15 residues. Germline-derived CDR1 and CDR2 are SGHTA and FQGNSA. For the CDR3, the DNA is TGTGCCAGCAGCTTTCTGGGGGGGAGCACAGATACGCAGTATTTT. As protein: CASSFLGGSTDTQYF.

This clone occurred a few times. The chain combines TRBV2 with TRBJ1-2; possible D gene TRBD1, 6 bases. V lost 6 bases to trimming and J lost 4 bases, with 9 bases between them. The CDR3 sequence is 12 residues long. Germline-derived CDR1 and CDR2 are SNHLY and FYNNEI. The CDR3 here is CASRLGAYGYTF. The CDR3 nucleotides are TGTGCCAGCAGGTTGGGGGCCTATGGCTACACCTTC. Supplemented by reference TRBV2 and TRBJ1-2, the full variable domain reads EPEVTQTPSHQVTQMGQEVILRCVPISNHLYFYWYRQILGQKVEFLVSFYNNEISEKSEIFDDQFSVERPDGSNFTLKIRSTKLEDSAMYFCASRLGAYGYTFGSGTRLTVV.

The CDR3 nucleotides read TGTGCCAGCAGCAATCAGGGAGGGACTGAAGCTTTCTTT. Protein sequence: CASSNQGGTEAFF. This rearrangement joins TRBV7-9 to TRBJ1-1, with D perhaps TRBD1 (5 bases). CDR3 length equals 13 residues. V lost 5 bases to trimming and J lost 5 bases, with 12 bases between them. Germline CDR1 is SEHNR and CDR2 is FQNEAQ (reference sequence).

The rearrangement uses TRBV4-3 and TRBJ2-1; no clear D. The germline V gene has CDR1 LGHNA and CDR2 YSLEER. The CDR3 contains 14 residues. V dropped 0 bases and J dropped 14 bases, with 17 bases sitting between them. The DNA of the CDR3 is TGCGCCAGCAGCCAAGATGTGGGTCGGGTAGAGGAGTTCTTC. Protein sequence: CASSQDVGRVEEFF.

This clone was detected a few times. V and J are TRBV28 and TRBJ1-2; D is unresolved. Germline V gene data show CDR1 as MDHEN and CDR2 as SYDVKM. The CDR3 has 14 residues. Trimming cost V 6 bases and J 6 bases, with 17 bases left between them. CDR3 protein: CASSPPTVTHGYTF. The CDR3 nucleotides read TGTGCCAGCAGCCCCCCCACGGTAACCCATGGCTACACCTTC.

This clone has just a few counts. The chain couples TRBV28 to TRBJ2-7; 10 bases line up with TRBD2. The CDR3 runs 13 residues. The J segment lost 5 bases and the V segment lost 6 bases, leaving 4 bases of the junction unmatched. CDR1 and CDR2 from the germline V gene are MDHEN and SYDVKM. CDR3 in amino acids: CASSPSGGHEQYF. The CDR3 coding sequence is TGTGCCAGCAGCCCTAGCGGGGGTCACGAGCAGTACTTC.

The rearrangement uses TRBV9 and TRBJ1-4; 11 bases align to TRBD1. J was trimmed by 8 bases and V by 4 bases; bases with no gene match: 7. CDR3 size: 15 residues. Germline values: CDR1 SGDLS, CDR2 YYNGEE. This CDR3 is CASSLGTGGQEKLFF. Written as DNA, the CDR3 is TGTGCCAGCAGCCTGGGGACAGGGGGGCAGGAAAAACTGTTTTTT.